The sequence of this T cell receptor (beta chain) was determined in a study of CD8+ T cells in alopecia areata. Whole-study context: Graft recipients were roughly 7-10-week-old female C3H/HeJ mice, and donor skin originated from 6-12-month-old C3H/HeJ mice with spontaneous alopecia.

RNA was isolated and reverse transcribed to cDNA, the sequencing template. The table came from immunoSEQ multiplex PCR; TCRdb's copy has only in-frame clones and leaves some out. In total the sample includes approximately 280,000 clones, none of them seen once. This clone came up a few times. The antigen is not known. Genes and germline come from the mouse. The sample carries other DNA sequences with the same CDR3. Findings of the study overall: There were also resident alphabeta T cells of normal skin sequenced in scalp samples. Whereas mice showed it more clearly, TCR sharing across patients was murkier, possibly because of HLA. Lesional scalp, notably in alopecia totalis/universalis, had clonality above that of normal scalp.

The authors sorted pooled cutaneous lymph node cells using CD4, CD8alpha, NKG2D, NKG2ACE and other markers. This sequence originates from a C3H/HeJ mouse with alopecia areata. Mouse strain MHC haplotype: H2-k. Sequences were obtained from CD4+ T cells sorted from a lymph node.

CDR3 residues: CASSGTSSQNTLYF. The covered CDR3 bases are TGTGCCAGCAGTGGGACTTCTAGTCAAAAC. The rearrangement joins TRBV13-1 to TRBJ2-4; maybe TRBD2 (5 bases). The read terminates 4 residues ahead of where the CDR3 ends, so the germline J gene completes it. V lost 3 bases to trimming and J lost 0 bases, with 8 bases between them. Germline loops: CDR1 NSHNY, CDR2 SYGAGN. This CDR3 contains 14 residues.